Listed below are T cell receptor beta chains from one sample, sequenced in a study of cytomegalovirus exposure and HLA in healthy donors. The protocol was immunoSEQ multiplex PCR, while the TCRdb copy is restricted to in-frame clones and leaves out a portion. The table has 150,000 to 250,000 clones, 79% seen once. Sequencing was done on a sample of PBMCs. Receptors originate from a girl aged 10 to 17 in good health and CMV-seropositive. Both conserved end residues are part of each CDR3. A D gene is named only where the DNA matches it firmly. Part of the rows lack a size; the others show once, few, many or a class for expanded clones.

DNA: TGTGCCAGCAGCGTAGCTCGGACAGGGGGCAGGAGCACCGGGGAGCTGTTTTTT
CDR3: CASSVARTGGRSTGELFF
V: TRBV9
D: TRBD1
size: few
J: TRBJ2-2

DNA: TGTGCCAGCAGCTTAGCCCGGGAAAGTTCACCCCTCCACTTT
CDR3: CASSLARESSPLHF
V: TRBV7-2
D: .
size: few
J: TRBJ1-6

DNA: TGCGCCACTGCGACAGGACCGGAGGAATACGAGCAGTACTTC
CDR3: CATATGPEEYEQYF
V: TRBV5-1
D: .
size: .
J: TRBJ2-7

DNA: TGTGCCAGCAGCCTCGGGACACCAGGGCCCCCCTTAAATTCACCCCTCCACTTT
CDR3: CASSLGTPGPPLNSPLHF
V: TRBV5-6
D: .
size: .
J: TRBJ1-6

DNA: TGTGCCTCCCCCCGACTAGCGGGAGTGGTAGATACGCAGTATTTT
CDR3: CASPRLAGVVDTQYF
V: TRBV30
D: TRBD2
size: .
J: TRBJ2-3

DNA: TGTGCCATCAGTGAGTCCGAGACCGGGACTGAAGCTTTCTTT
CDR3: CAISESETGTEAFF
V: TRBV10-3
D: .
size: once
J: TRBJ1-1

DNA: TGCGCCAGCAGCCAAGCCGGACTAGCCACCTACAATGAGCAGTTCTTC
CDR3: CASSQAGLATYNEQFF
V: TRBV4-1
D: TRBD2
size: .
J: TRBJ2-1

DNA: TGTGCCAGCAGTGTTAGCGGGGGGAGGTACGAGCAGTACTTC
CDR3: CASSVSGGRYEQYF
V: TRBV6-1
D: TRBD2
size: .
J: TRBJ2-7

DNA: TGTGCCAGCAGTTACTATCCTAGCGGGGTCCCCTACGAGCAGTACTTC
CDR3: CASSYYPSGVPYEQYF
V: TRBV6-5
D: TRBD2
size: .
J: TRBJ2-7

DNA: TGCGCCAGCAGCCAAGAAGGGGCAGCCTCTGGGGCCAACGTCCTGACTTTC
CDR3: CASSQEGAASGANVLTF
V: TRBV4-3
D: .
size: .
J: TRBJ2-6

DNA: TGCGCCAGCAGCCAACCTCGGGACAGGGGCTACGAGCAGTACTTC
CDR3: CASSQPRDRGYEQYF
V: TRBV4-1
D: TRBD1
size: .
J: TRBJ2-7

DNA: TGTGCCACCAGCAGAGATCGGCTAGAGCGGCCCACCCAGTACTTC
CDR3: CATSRDRLERPTQYF
V: TRBV15
D: .
size: few
J: TRBJ2-5

DNA: TGTGCCAGCAGCGTAGGGAGGGGGCAAGATACGCAGTATTTT
CDR3: CASSVGRGQDTQYF
V: TRBV9
D: .
size: .
J: TRBJ2-3

DNA: TGTGCCAGCAGTGACCTCCTCGGTGGGGAGCTGTTTTTT
CDR3: CASSDLLGGELFF
V: TRBV25-1
D: .
size: .
J: TRBJ2-2

DNA: TGCGCCAGCAGCCAAGAGGGCGGGGGGTACTACAATGAGCAGTTCTTC
CDR3: CASSQEGGGYYNEQFF
V: TRBV4-1
D: TRBD2
size: .
J: TRBJ2-1

DNA: TGTGCCAGCAGCTTAGTTTTCGGACAGGGGGCCGAGCAGTACTTC
CDR3: CASSLVFGQGAEQYF
V: TRBV7-2
D: TRBD1
size: .
J: TRBJ2-7

DNA: TGTGCCAGCAAGGCCAGGGTGAACACCGGGGAGCTGTTTTTT
CDR3: CASKARVNTGELFF
V: TRBV13
D: .
size: .
J: TRBJ2-2

DNA: TGTGCCAGTAGTTATAGGGGCAGCAACTATGGCTACACCTTC
CDR3: CASSYRGSNYGYTF
V: TRBV19
D: .
size: .
J: TRBJ1-2

DNA: TGTGCCAGCAGGGCCGGACACTTTACGCAGCAGTACTTC
CDR3: CASRAGHFTQQYF
V: TRBV6-1
D: .
size: few
J: TRBJ2-7

DNA: TGTGCCAGCAGCCCTCGACAGGGGGTGAGAGAGCTGTTTTTT
CDR3: CASSPRQGVRELFF
V: TRBV6-5
D: TRBD1
size: .
J: TRBJ2-2

DNA: TGTGCCAGTAGTTCGGGGGTTGGAGCTTTCTTT
CDR3: CASSSGVGAFF
V: TRBV19
D: .
size: .
J: TRBJ1-1

DNA: TGTGCCTCCCCTAGCGGGGATCTCCAAGAGACCCAGTACTTC
CDR3: CASPSGDLQETQYF
V: TRBV6-9
D: TRBD2
size: .
J: TRBJ2-5

DNA: TGTGCCAGCAGGACTACCGGACTAGCGGGGGGCACAGATACGCAGTATTTT
CDR3: CASRTTGLAGGTDTQYF
V: TRBV28
D: TRBD2
size: .
J: TRBJ2-3

DNA: TGCGCCAGCAGACCCGGGACAGGGTTTACTGAAGCTTTCTTT
CDR3: CASRPGTGFTEAFF
V: TRBV10-2
D: TRBD1
size: .
J: TRBJ1-1

DNA: TGTGCCAGCAGGAGAGATACAGGGGACTATGGCTACACCTTC
CDR3: CASRRDTGDYGYTF
V: TRBV5-5
D: TRBD1
size: .
J: TRBJ1-2

DNA: TGCGCCAGCTCCACGCTGGAGGGGGGGGCCAACGTCCTGACTTTC
CDR3: CASSTLEGGANVLTF
V: TRBV4-1
D: .
size: .
J: TRBJ2-6

DNA: TGTGCCAGCAGTAATCCTAGCGGGGTCACAGATACGCAGTATTTT
CDR3: CASSNPSGVTDTQYF
V: TRBV6-1
D: TRBD2
size: few
J: TRBJ2-3

DNA: TGTGCCACCAGCAGAGATCGGGATACCGAGCAGTACTTC
CDR3: CATSRDRDTEQYF
V: TRBV15
D: .
size: few
J: TRBJ2-7

DNA: TGTGCCAGCAGCTTAGGAACAGGGGGGACAGATGGCTACACCTTC
CDR3: CASSLGTGGTDGYTF
V: TRBV7-9
D: TRBD1
size: .
J: TRBJ1-2

DNA: TGTGCCAGCAGTTTCCTATTCAGTCCTTCAGGGGGCAATTACGAGCAGTACTTC
CDR3: CASSFLFSPSGGNYEQYF
V: TRBV27
D: TRBD1
size: .
J: TRBJ2-7

DNA: TGTGCCAGTAGTATCGGACAGGGGGGTCAGCCCCAGCATTTT
CDR3: CASSIGQGGQPQHF
V: TRBV19
D: TRBD1
size: .
J: TRBJ1-5

DNA: TGCGCCAGCAGCCAAGCACCATCAGGGGGGAAGGTGAACACTGAAGCTTTCTTT
CDR3: CASSQAPSGGKVNTEAFF
V: TRBV4-1
D: TRBD1
size: .
J: TRBJ1-1

DNA: TGTGCCATCAGGTCTGCAACTAATGAAAAACTGTTTTTT
CDR3: CAIRSATNEKLFF
V: TRBV10-3
D: .
size: .
J: TRBJ1-4

DNA: TGTGCCAGCAGCACCTGGGGGAGGGTATACAATGAGCAGTTCTTC
CDR3: CASSTWGRVYNEQFF
V: TRBV11-3
D: TRBD2
size: .
J: TRBJ2-1

DNA: TGTGCCGGCAGATCGGGGGGGGACCCCTACGAGCAGTACTTC
CDR3: CAGRSGGDPYEQYF
V: TRBV7-2
D: TRBD2
size: .
J: TRBJ2-7

DNA: TGTGCCAGCAGCTTAAGCGAGTTGACTAGCGAGGCTTTC
CDR3: CASSLSELTSEAF
V: TRBV11-3
D: TRBD2
size: .
J: TRBJ2-6

DNA: TGTGCCAGCAGCGTAGGGGGCGTGAACACTGAAGCTTTCTTT
CDR3: CASSVGGVNTEAFF
V: TRBV9
D: .
size: .
J: TRBJ1-1

DNA: TGTGCCAGTAGTATAATCGTCAGTTCAGATGGCTACACCTTC
CDR3: CASSIIVSSDGYTF
V: TRBV19
D: .
size: .
J: TRBJ1-2

DNA: TGTGCCATCACAACAGGGGGTCGTAATTCACCCCTCCACTTT
CDR3: CAITTGGRNSPLHF
V: TRBV10-3
D: TRBD1
size: .
J: TRBJ1-6

DNA: TGTGCCAGCAGTGAAGGGACAGGGTCCTATAATTCACCCCTCCACTTT
CDR3: CASSEGTGSYNSPLHF
V: TRBV6-1
D: TRBD1
size: .
J: TRBJ1-6

DNA: TGTGCCAGCAGCTCCGAAGGGGGCGTTGGGACCGGGGAGCTGTTTTTT
CDR3: CASSSEGGVGTGELFF
V: TRBV7-9
D: TRBD1
size: .
J: TRBJ2-2

DNA: TGTGCCAGCAGTCAACGACAGAACTATGGCTACACCTTC
CDR3: CASSQRQNYGYTF
V: TRBV27
D: .
size: .
J: TRBJ1-2

DNA: TGTGCCAGCAGCAACGAGGACAGATTTCACTCCTACAATGAGCAGTTCTTC
CDR3: CASSNEDRFHSYNEQFF
V: TRBV13
D: .
size: .
J: TRBJ2-1

DNA: TGCGCCAGCAGCTTGGTGGCAGTTTCCTACGAGCAGTACTTC
CDR3: CASSLVAVSYEQYF
V: TRBV5-1
D: .
size: .
J: TRBJ2-7

DNA: TGTGCCAGCAGTGAGGAGGAGACCCAGTACTTC
CDR3: CASSEEETQYF
V: TRBV2
D: .
size: few
J: TRBJ2-5

DNA: TGCAGCGTGGAGGAGGACAGGGGGCCCGGGGAGCTGTTTTTT
CDR3: CSVEEDRGPGELFF
V: TRBV29-1
D: TRBD1
size: .
J: TRBJ2-2

DNA: TGCGCCAGCAGTGAGTCGAAAGGGACAGGGGTTTATGAGCAGTACTTC
CDR3: CASSESKGTGVYEQYF
V: TRBV10-2
D: TRBD1
size: .
J: TRBJ2-7

DNA: TGTGCCAGCAGCTTGGCCGTCCTGACAGACGGATCCTACGAGCAGTACTTC
CDR3: CASSLAVLTDGSYEQYF
V: TRBV5-8
D: .
size: .
J: TRBJ2-7

DNA: TGTGCCAGCAGCGTAACCACAGGGCTGGGGACCCAGTACTTC
CDR3: CASSVTTGLGTQYF
V: TRBV7-9
D: .
size: .
J: TRBJ2-5

DNA: TGTGCCTGGAGTGGTACCCTAAAAAACTACGAGCAGTACTTC
CDR3: CAWSGTLKNYEQYF
V: TRBV30
D: .
size: .
J: TRBJ2-7

DNA: TGTGCCACCAGCAGAGCCGGAGGGGGCTACACCTTC
CDR3: CATSRAGGGYTF
V: TRBV15
D: .
size: .
J: TRBJ1-2